This T cell receptor beta chain was sequenced during a study of blood T cell repertoires in COVID-19. Study as a whole: There were acute and convalescent COVID-19 samples, and they came from the United States, Italy and Spain.

CDR3 length: 17 amino acids. V gave up 0 bases and J gave up 1 base, with 16 bases separating them. The germline gives CDR1 SGHKS, CDR2 YYEKEE (reference sequence). Original processing notes: By means of reference gene primer amplification, nucleated cell counts were estimated. Method: immunoSEQ multiplex PCR; TCRdb's copy keeps in-frame clones and lacks some. Clonal size and the V and J genes are those of that table, whereas D and trimming came from the DNA. The profile shows about 670,000 clones, 75% to 90% of them singletons. Sequencing was performed on peripheral blood. This receptor was obtained from a woman aged 18-30 years with acute or convalescent COVID-19. The chain has TRBV5-5 and TRBJ1-2, with D tentatively TRBD1 (5 bases). The CDR3 nucleotides are TGTGCCAGCAGCTTGGGTTTTGGATCAGGGCTTAACTATGGCTACACCTTC. This sequence encodes CASSLGFGSGLNYGYTF.